What follows describes a single T cell receptor beta chain. The antigen is unknown. This specimen belongs to a study of T cell responses to AZD1222 COVID-19 vaccine. The overall study: Analysis merged second doses at about 4 or about 12 weeks. Points from the study as a whole: A mostly white British donor set with more females was recruited, and clonal diversity was possibly underestimated. Spike-spanning, vaccine-associated CD4 TCRs were dominant at 160-218 and 743-854.

Sequenced by immunoSEQ multiplex PCR; TCRdb stores in-frame clones only, minus some. The sample carries around 130,000 clones, approximately 83% recorded once. The CDR3 is 14 residues long. Germline loops: CDR1 LNHDA, CDR2 SQIVND (reference sequence). The J segment lost 4 bases and the V segment lost 10 bases, leaving 10 bases of the junction unmatched. V is TRBV19 and J is TRBJ2-3, with TRBD2 matching 8 bases. The TCR sequence derives from an adult in good health. The sample in question was peripheral blood, obtained on day 0 of AZD1222 vaccination. This chain's CDR3 is CATQVGGEPDTQYF. CDR3 nucleotides: TGTGCCACCCAAGTCGGGGGGGAGCCAGATACGCAGTATTTT.